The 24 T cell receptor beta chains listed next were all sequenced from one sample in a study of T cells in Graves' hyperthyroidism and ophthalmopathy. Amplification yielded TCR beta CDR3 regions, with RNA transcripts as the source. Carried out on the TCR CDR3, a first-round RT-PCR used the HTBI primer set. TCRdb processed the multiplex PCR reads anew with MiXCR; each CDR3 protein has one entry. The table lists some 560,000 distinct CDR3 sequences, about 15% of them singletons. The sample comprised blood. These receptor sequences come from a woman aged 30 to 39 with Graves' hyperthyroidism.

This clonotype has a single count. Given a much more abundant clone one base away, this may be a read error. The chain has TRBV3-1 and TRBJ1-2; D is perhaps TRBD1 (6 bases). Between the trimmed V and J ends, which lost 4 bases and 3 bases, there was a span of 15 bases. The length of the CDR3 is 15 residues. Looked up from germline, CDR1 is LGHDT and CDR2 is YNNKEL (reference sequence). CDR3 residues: CASSLGHRGDYGYTF. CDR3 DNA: TGTGCCAGCAGCCTGGGACATAGGGGGGACTATGGCTACACCTTC.

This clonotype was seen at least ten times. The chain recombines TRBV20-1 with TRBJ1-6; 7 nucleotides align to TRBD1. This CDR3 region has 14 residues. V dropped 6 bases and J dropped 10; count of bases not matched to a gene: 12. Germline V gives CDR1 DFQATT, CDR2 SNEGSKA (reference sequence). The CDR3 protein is CSANTGTDYSPLHF. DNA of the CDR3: TGCAGTGCGAACACCGGGACAGACTACTCACCCCTCCACTTT.

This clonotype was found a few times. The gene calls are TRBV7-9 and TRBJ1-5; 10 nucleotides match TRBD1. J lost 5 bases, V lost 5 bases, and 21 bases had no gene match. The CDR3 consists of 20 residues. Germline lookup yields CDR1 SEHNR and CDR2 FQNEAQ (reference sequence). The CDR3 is CASSRSGPGQGKIRHQPQHF. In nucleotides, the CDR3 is TGTGCCAGCAGCCGATCCGGGCCGGGACAGGGGAAGATAAGACATCAGCCCCAGCATTTT. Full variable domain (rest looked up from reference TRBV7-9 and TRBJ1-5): DTGVSQNPRHKITKRGQNVTFRCDPISEHNRLYWYRQTLGQGPEFLTYFQNEAQLEKSRLLSDRFSAERPKGSFSTLEIQRTEQGDSAMYLCASSRSGPGQGKIRHQPQHFGDGTRLSIL.

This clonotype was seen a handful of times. CDR3 loop: CASSYSGLAGELFF. The CDR3 DNA reads as TGTGCCAGCAGTTACTCGGGTCTGGCCGGGGAGCTGTTTTTT. The chain joins TRBV6-8 to TRBJ2-2, with D hard to call. Germline loops: CDR1 MNHGY, CDR2 SAAAGT. V was clipped by 0 bases and J by 6 bases, with 8 bases between them. This CDR3 has 14 amino acids.

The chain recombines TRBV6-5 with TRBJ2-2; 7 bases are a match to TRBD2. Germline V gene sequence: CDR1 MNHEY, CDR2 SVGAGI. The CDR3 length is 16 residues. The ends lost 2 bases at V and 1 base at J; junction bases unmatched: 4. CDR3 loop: CASSYTTSQNTGELFF. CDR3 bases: TGTGCCAGCAGTTACACGACTAGCCAGAACACCGGGGAGCTGTTTTTT.

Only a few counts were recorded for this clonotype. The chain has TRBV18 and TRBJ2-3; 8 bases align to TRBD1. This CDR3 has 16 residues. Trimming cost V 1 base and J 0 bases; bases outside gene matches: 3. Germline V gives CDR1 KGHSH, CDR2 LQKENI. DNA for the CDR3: TGTGCCAGCTCACCACGCACAGGGGGTAGCACAGATACGCAGTATTTT. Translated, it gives CASSPRTGGSTDTQYF.

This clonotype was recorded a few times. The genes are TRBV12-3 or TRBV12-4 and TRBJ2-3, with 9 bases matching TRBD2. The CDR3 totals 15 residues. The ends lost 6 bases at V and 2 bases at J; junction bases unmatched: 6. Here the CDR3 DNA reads TGTGCCAGCAGCAGGTGGACTAGCGCCACAGATACGCAGTATTTT. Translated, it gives CASSRWTSATDTQYF.

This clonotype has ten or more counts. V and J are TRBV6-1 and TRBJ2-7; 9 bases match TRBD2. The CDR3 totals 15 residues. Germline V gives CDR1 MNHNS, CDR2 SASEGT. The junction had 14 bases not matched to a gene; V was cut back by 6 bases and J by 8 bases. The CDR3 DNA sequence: TGTGCCAGCAGCGGCGCCGGGACTAGCAATATTAAGCAGTACTTC. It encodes CASSGAGTSNIKQYF.

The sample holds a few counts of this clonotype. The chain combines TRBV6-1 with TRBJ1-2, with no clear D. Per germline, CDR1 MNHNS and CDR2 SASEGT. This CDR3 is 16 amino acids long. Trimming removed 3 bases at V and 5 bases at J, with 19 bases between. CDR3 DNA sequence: TGTGCCAGCAGTGAGGGGTCTGGGGTAGCCGGGTATGGCTACACCTTC. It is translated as CASSEGSGVAGYGYTF.

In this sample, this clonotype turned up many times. CDR3 bases: TGCGCCAGCAGCTTGACCACAGGGTACGCCTACGAGCAGTACTTC. Amino acid sequence: CASSLTTGYAYEQYF. The genes are TRBV5-1 and TRBJ2-7; D is possibly TRBD1 (6 bases). In germline, CDR1 is SGHRS, CDR2 YFSETQ. Deletions cut 1 base from V and 2 bases from J, with 13 bases between. CDR3 length: 15 amino acids.

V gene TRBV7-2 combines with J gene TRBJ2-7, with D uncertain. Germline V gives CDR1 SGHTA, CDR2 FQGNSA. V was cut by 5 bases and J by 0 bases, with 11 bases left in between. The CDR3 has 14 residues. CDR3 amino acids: CASSTHSDSYEQYF. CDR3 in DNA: TGTGCCAGCAGCACTCACTCAGACTCCTACGAGCAGTACTTC.

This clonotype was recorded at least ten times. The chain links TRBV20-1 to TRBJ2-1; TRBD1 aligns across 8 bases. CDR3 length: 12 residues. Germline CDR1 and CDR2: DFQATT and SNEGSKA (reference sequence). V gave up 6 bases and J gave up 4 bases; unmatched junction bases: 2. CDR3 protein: CSAGQEYNEQFF. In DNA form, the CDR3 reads TGCAGTGCGGGACAGGAATACAATGAGCAGTTCTTC.

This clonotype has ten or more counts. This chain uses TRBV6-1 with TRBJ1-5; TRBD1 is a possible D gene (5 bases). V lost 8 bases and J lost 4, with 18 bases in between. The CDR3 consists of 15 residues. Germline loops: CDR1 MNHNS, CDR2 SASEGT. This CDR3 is CASCPPDTVNQPQHF. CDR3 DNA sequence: TGTGCCAGCTGTCCGCCGGACACCGTAAATCAGCCCCAGCATTTT.

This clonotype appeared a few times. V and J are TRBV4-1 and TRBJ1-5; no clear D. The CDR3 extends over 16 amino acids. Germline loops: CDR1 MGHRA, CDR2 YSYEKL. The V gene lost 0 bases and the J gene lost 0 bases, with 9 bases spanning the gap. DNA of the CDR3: TGCGCCAGCAGCCAAGATTGGCAAGTTAGCAATCAGCCCCAGCATTTT. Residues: CASSQDWQVSNQPQHF.

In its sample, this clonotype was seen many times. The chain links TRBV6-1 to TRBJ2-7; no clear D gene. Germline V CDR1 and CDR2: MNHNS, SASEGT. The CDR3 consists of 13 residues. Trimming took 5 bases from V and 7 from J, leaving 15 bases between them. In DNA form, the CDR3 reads TGTGCCAGCAGTTTCGAGGTCTCAAGGGAGCAGTACTTC. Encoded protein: CASSFEVSREQYF.

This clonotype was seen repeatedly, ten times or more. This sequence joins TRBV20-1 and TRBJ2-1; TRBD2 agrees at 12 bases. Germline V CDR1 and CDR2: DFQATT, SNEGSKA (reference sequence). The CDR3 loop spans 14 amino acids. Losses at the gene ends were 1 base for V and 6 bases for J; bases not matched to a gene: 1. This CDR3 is CSARGLAGVNEQFF. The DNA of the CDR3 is TGCAGTGCTAGAGGACTAGCGGGAGTCAATGAGCAGTTCTTC.

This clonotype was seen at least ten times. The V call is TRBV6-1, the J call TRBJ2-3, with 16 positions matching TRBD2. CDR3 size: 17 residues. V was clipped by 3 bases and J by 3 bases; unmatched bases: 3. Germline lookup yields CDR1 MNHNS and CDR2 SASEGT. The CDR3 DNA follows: TGTGCCAGCAGTGATCAGGGACTAGCGGGAGGGACAGATACGCAGTATTTT. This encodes CASSDQGLAGGTDTQYF.

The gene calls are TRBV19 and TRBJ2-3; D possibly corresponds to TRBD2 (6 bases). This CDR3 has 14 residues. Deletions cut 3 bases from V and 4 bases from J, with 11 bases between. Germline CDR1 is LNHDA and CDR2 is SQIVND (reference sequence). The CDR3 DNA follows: TGTGCCAGTAGTATCACGGGAGACGCAGATACGCAGTATTTT. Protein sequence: CASSITGDADTQYF.

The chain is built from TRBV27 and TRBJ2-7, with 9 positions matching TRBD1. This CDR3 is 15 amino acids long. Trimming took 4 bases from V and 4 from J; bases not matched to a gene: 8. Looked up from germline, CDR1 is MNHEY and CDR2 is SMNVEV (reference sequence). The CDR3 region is CASSSTGTGQYEQYF. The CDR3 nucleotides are TGTGCCAGCAGTTCCACCGGGACAGGGCAGTACGAGCAGTACTTC.

Written as DNA, the CDR3 is TGTGCCAGCAGTTTATCCAGCAGGGCCGGAAACACCATATATTTT. Translated, it gives CASSLSSRAGNTIYF. The chain recombines TRBV27 with TRBJ1-3; D is possibly TRBD1 (5 bases). The CDR3 is 15 residues long. Germline V gene data show CDR1 as MNHEY and CDR2 as SMNVEV (reference sequence). V shed 0 bases and J shed 4 bases, with 10 bases lying between them.

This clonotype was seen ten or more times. The CDR3 DNA is TGTGCCAGCAGCTGGCCCGGGACAGGGACCGGCTACACCTTC. Its protein is CASSWPGTGTGYTF. The chain is built from TRBV7-2 and TRBJ1-2; 9 positions match TRBD1. V was clipped by 4 bases and J by 8 bases; unmatched bases: 8. This CDR3 has 14 amino acids. Germline V gene data show CDR1 as SGHTA and CDR2 as FQGNSA.

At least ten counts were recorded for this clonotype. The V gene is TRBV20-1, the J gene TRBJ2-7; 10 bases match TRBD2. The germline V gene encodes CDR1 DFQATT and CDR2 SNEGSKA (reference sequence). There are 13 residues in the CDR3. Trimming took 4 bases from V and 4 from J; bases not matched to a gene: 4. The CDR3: CSAKASGRYEQYF. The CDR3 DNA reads TGCAGTGCTAAAGCTAGCGGGAGATACGAGCAGTACTTC.

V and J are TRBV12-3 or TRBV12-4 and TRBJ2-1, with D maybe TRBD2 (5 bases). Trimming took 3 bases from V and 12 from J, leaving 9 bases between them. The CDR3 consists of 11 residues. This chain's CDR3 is CASSLTGTQFF. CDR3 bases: TGTGCCAGCAGTTTGACGGGAACGCAGTTCTTC.

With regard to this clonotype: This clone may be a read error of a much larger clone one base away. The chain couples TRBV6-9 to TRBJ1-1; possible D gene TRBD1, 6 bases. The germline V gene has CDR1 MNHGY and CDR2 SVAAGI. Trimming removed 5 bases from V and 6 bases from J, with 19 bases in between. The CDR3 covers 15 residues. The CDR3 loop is CASSKFDRRRSEAFF. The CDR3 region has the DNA TGTGCCAGCAGTAAGTTCGACAGGAGGAGATCTGAAGCTTTCTTT.